This T cell receptor beta chain was obtained from a study of T-cell reconstitution after alpha-beta-depleted transplantation in children. Trimming took 3 bases from V and 1 from J, leaving 10 bases between them. The CDR3 covers 14 residues. Germline assignment: CDR1 SGHRS and CDR2 YFSETQ. With regard to this clonotype: The antigen is undetermined.

Overall study results and limits: Surviving recipient T cells and thymic progenitors produced the high day-60 TCRbeta diversity seen in some patients. Newly produced T cells mostly accounted for T-cell counts and diversity one year post-transplant. Approximately two months post-transplant, alpha-beta T cells reportedly originated from several hundred expanded graft clones.

It was with unique molecular identifiers that the TCRbeta library was prepared. TCRdb called the PCR reads again in MiXCR, with one record for every CDR3 protein. The repertoire holds a few hundred thousand distinct CDR3 sequences, with roughly 27% as singletons. The chain has TRBV5-1 and TRBJ2-5, with D perhaps TRBD2 (6 bases). This TCR was sampled from a boy under two years old with Wiskott-Aldrich syndrome, due to receive a stem cell transplant. The sequenced sample was PBMCs, obtained before TCRalphabeta/CD19-depleted stem cell transplant. CDR3 loop: CASSYLASQETQYF. DNA for the CDR3: TGCGCCAGCAGCTATCTAGCGAGCCAAGAGACCCAGTACTTC.